Presented here are 30 T cell receptor beta chains from one specimen sequenced in a study of blood T cell repertoires in COVID-19. The table came from immunoSEQ multiplex PCR; TCRdb's copy has only in-frame clones and leaves some out. The table has around 290,000 clones, approximately 87% seen once; the top ten hold 7.8%. Sequenced input: peripheral blood. These receptors were obtained from a woman between 45 and 60 years old who had recovered from COVID-19.

This chain links TRBV29-1 with TRBJ1-5; the D gene is possibly TRBD1 (5 bases). Germline V lookup: CDR1 SQVTM, CDR2 ANQGSEA. The CDR3 runs to 18 residues. Trimming removed 4 bases from V and 2 bases from J, with 24 bases in between. The CDR3 DNA follows: TGCAGCGTTGGGTCCAGGGATGGTCCTAGATCTGGCAATCAGCCCCAGCATTTT. As protein: CSVGSRDGPRSGNQPQHF.

V is TRBV6-2 or TRBV6-3 and J is TRBJ2-7; 15 bases are a match to TRBD2. This CDR3 spans 16 amino acids. CDR1 and CDR2 (germline): MNHEY, SVGEGT. Trimming removed 4 bases from V and 7 bases from J; junction bases left unmatched: 8. In DNA, the CDR3 is TGTGCCAGCAGTTGGATGGGACTAGCGGGGGGTAAAGAGCAGTACTTC. Amino acid sequence: CASSWMGLAGGKEQYF.

The chain links TRBV7-2 to TRBJ2-1, with 11 bases that match TRBD2. Trimming at V came to 0 bases and at J to 9 bases, leaving 7 bases not matched to a gene. Germline CDR1 and CDR2: SGHTA and FQGNSA. The CDR3 consists of 16 residues. CDR3 region: CASSLALAGVGSEQFF. CDR3 DNA: TGTGCCAGCAGCTTAGCACTAGCGGGAGTTGGCAGTGAGCAGTTCTTC.

The chain joins TRBV7-8 to TRBJ1-4, with D maybe TRBD1 (6 bases). Germline lookup yields CDR1 SGHVS and CDR2 FQNEAQ. CDR3 length: 16 amino acids. Between the trimmed V and J ends, which lost 5 bases and 0 bases, there was a span of 13 bases. In nucleotides, the CDR3 is TGTGCCAGCAGCAAGGACGGGGGGCCAACTAATGAAAAACTGTTTTTT. The encoded protein is CASSKDGGPTNEKLFF.

This chain uses TRBV24-1 with TRBJ2-6; D gene ambiguous. V was pared by 5 bases and J by 3 bases, with 7 bases between. The CDR3 extends over 14 amino acids. Germline lookup yields CDR1 KGHDR and CDR2 SFDVKD. This CDR3 reads CATSAGFGANVLTF. CDR3 DNA sequence: TGTGCCACCAGTGCCGGGTTTGGGGCCAACGTCCTGACTTTC.

The V and J genes are TRBV6-5 and TRBJ1-5, with no clear D. This CDR3 has 13 amino acids. Trimming removed 7 bases from V and 7 bases from J, with 14 bases in between. Germline lookup yields CDR1 MNHEY and CDR2 SVGAGI. In DNA form, the CDR3 reads TGTGCCAGCACTCGGAGGGATCCCCAGCCCCAGCATTTT. Translation: CASTRRDPQPQHF.

This clone has only one observation. The rearrangement uses TRBV9 and TRBJ2-1; TRBD2 aligns across 8 bases. CDR3 size: 15 residues. V lost 3 bases and J lost 0; bases outside the gene matches: 2. Germline CDR1 SGDLS, CDR2 YYNGEE. The CDR3 reads CASSDSGTSYNEQFF. Written as DNA, the CDR3 is TGTGCCAGCAGCGATAGCGGGACCTCCTACAATGAGCAGTTCTTC.

V gene TRBV7-2 combines with J gene TRBJ2-1; unclear D gene. Germline-derived CDR1 and CDR2 are SGHTA and FQGNSA. There are 13 residues in the CDR3. Trimming took off 1 base at V and 4 bases at J, with 5 bases between the two ends. CDR3 sequence (DNA): TGTGCCAGCAGCTTAGTTCTGTACAATGAGCAGTTCTTC. It yields the protein CASSLVLYNEQFF.

The chain recombines TRBV25-1 with TRBJ2-5, with 7 bases fitting TRBD2. This CDR3 region has 15 residues. The germline V gene has CDR1 MGHDK and CDR2 SYGVNS. V shed 5 bases and J 0 bases; nucleotides not matched to a gene: 6. DNA for the CDR3: TGTGCCAGCAGTCCCATGGCGGGGGACCAAGAGACCCAGTACTTC. It yields the protein CASSPMAGDQETQYF.

The V call is TRBV19, the J call TRBJ2-3, with TRBD1 identical over 7 bases. Looked up from germline, CDR1 is LNHDA and CDR2 is SQIVND (reference sequence). The length of the CDR3 is 17 residues. J was trimmed by 2 bases and V by 3 bases; bases with no gene match: 11. CDR3 loop: CASSMSPQGPYTDTQYF. DNA of the CDR3: TGTGCCAGTAGTATGTCCCCACAGGGGCCCTACACAGATACGCAGTATTTT.

The gene calls are TRBV9 and TRBJ2-7; 9 bases map to TRBD1. V shed 4 bases, J shed 7 bases, and the junction held 9 bases outside the gene matches. This CDR3 comprises 14 residues. Germline V CDR1 and CDR2: SGDLS, YYNGEE. The CDR3 region is CASSFSGTGYEQYF. The CDR3 nucleotides read TGTGCCAGCAGCTTTTCCGGGACAGGGTATGAGCAGTACTTC.

V is TRBV10-3 and J is TRBJ2-7; 11 positions match TRBD2. Germline loops: CDR1 ENHRY, CDR2 SYGVKD. The CDR3 is 16 amino acids. Unmatched junction bases numbered 5, after V lost 3 bases and J lost 1 base. DNA of the CDR3: TGTGCCATCAGTGAAACTAGCGGGAGTGGGTCCTACGAGCAGTACTTC. It codes for CAISETSGSGSYEQYF.

The rearrangement joins TRBV19 to TRBJ1-2; a possible D gene is TRBD1 (6 bases). Germline CDR1 reads LNHDA; CDR2 reads SQIVND (reference sequence). V lost 5 bases to trimming and J lost 2 bases, with 9 bases between them. CDR3 length: 13 residues. The CDR3 DNA reads TGTGCCAGTAGTGGGCAGGGGAACTATGGCTACACCTTC. Its protein product is CASSGQGNYGYTF.

As to this clone: Other DNA sequences in the sample encode the same CDR3. The genes are TRBV7-2 and TRBJ1-1, with TRBD1 as a possible D gene (6 bases). The CDR3 extends over 14 amino acids. V was cut by 6 bases and J by 1 base, with 12 bases left in between. Germline V gives CDR1 SGHTA, CDR2 FQGNSA. As DNA, the CDR3 is TGTGCCAGCAGTCTCGGACAGACGAACACTGAAGCTTTCTTT. Its protein is CASSLGQTNTEAFF.

About this clone: The sample holds other DNA sequences that translate to the same CDR3. V usage is TRBV29-1 and J usage is TRBJ2-7; 7 nucleotides agree with TRBD1. The junction had 3 bases not matched to a gene; V was cut back by 4 bases and J by 3 bases. The CDR3 runs to 12 residues. Germline CDR1 and CDR2: SQVTM and ANQGSEA. The CDR3 DNA sequence: TGCAGCGTTGGGGACAGAGGCTACGAGCAGTACTTC. This gives the protein CSVGDRGYEQYF.

V is TRBV7-2 and J is TRBJ1-4, with D uncertain. The CDR3 consists of 15 residues. The V end was cut by 3 bases, the J end by 0 bases, with 8 bases between. Germline V gene sequence: CDR1 SGHTA, CDR2 FQGNSA. CDR3 in DNA: TGTGCCAGCAGCTTCCAGGCTGCAACTAATGAAAAACTGTTTTTT. Its translation is CASSFQAATNEKLFF.

CDR3 bases: TGTGCCAGCAGTCTTGATTGGCGGCAACTATATGGCTACACCTTC. This translates into CASSLDWRQLYGYTF. This chain links TRBV6-2 or TRBV6-3 with TRBJ1-2; D unclear. Trimming stripped 5 bases from V and 5 bases from J, with 18 bases between. The germline gives CDR1 MNHEY, CDR2 SVGEGT. The CDR3 covers 15 residues.

This chain links TRBV19 with TRBJ1-1; 11 bases match TRBD1. This CDR3 spans 16 amino acids. Germline values: CDR1 LNHDA, CDR2 SQIVND (reference sequence). The V segment lost 8 bases and the J segment 0 bases; nucleotides outside the gene matches: 8. The chain's CDR3 is CASRNRDRGVNTEAFF. The CDR3 DNA is TGTGCCAGTCGTAACCGGGACAGGGGGGTGAACACTGAAGCTTTCTTT.

This clone occurred once. V is TRBV5-6 and J is TRBJ2-5; the D is unclear. V was trimmed by 1 base and J by 5 bases, leaving 9 bases between them. This CDR3 is 13 amino acids long. Germline assignment: CDR1 SGHDT and CDR2 YYEEEE. CDR3 protein: CASSLPLRETQYF. CDR3 coding DNA: TGTGCCAGCAGCTTGCCTCTTCGGGAGACCCAGTACTTC.

This clone was counted between two and nine times. The V gene is TRBV11-2, the J gene TRBJ1-1; tentatively, D is TRBD1 (5 bases). The CDR3 spans 14 residues. Trimming took 1 base from V and 0 from J, leaving 6 bases between them. Germline lookup yields CDR1 SGHAT and CDR2 FQNNGV. In DNA, the CDR3 is TGTGCCAGCAGCTTAGCACAGGTGAACACTGAAGCTTTCTTT. It yields the protein CASSLAQVNTEAFF.

This chain links TRBV11-2 with TRBJ2-5; TRBD2 aligns across 9 bases. Germline assignment: CDR1 SGHAT and CDR2 FQNNGV. V gave up 2 bases and J gave up 5 bases; unmatched junction bases: 6. The CDR3 spans 15 residues. Written as DNA, the CDR3 is TGTGCCAGCAGCTTACTCAGGACTAGCGTTGAGACCCAGTACTTC. As protein: CASSLLRTSVETQYF.

The chain employs TRBV6-2 or TRBV6-3 and TRBJ2-3; D possibly corresponds to TRBD1 (6 bases). V lost 3 bases and J lost 2, with 15 bases in between. CDR3 length equals 16 residues. Germline loops: CDR1 MNHEY, CDR2 SVGEGT. The CDR3 loop is CASSYWGRGSTDTQYF. The CDR3 DNA reads TGTGCCAGCAGTTATTGGGGCAGGGGTTCCACAGATACGCAGTATTTT.

The chain employs TRBV7-8 and TRBJ1-6, with 8 bases that match TRBD1. V gave up 3 bases and J gave up 9 bases; unmatched junction bases: 4. The CDR3 spans 14 residues. The germline gives CDR1 SGHVS, CDR2 FQNEAQ. CDR3 sequence: CASSFDRGVSPLHF. CDR3 nucleotide sequence: TGTGCCAGCAGCTTCGACAGGGGAGTTTCACCCCTCCACTTT.

This chain links TRBV27 with TRBJ2-5; D remains unclear. The V end lost 4 bases, the J end lost 5 bases, and 14 bases lay between the germline ends. The CDR3 is 14 amino acids. Germline CDR1 reads MNHEY; CDR2 reads SMNVEV (reference sequence). The CDR3 nucleotides read TGTGCCAGCAGTTCGACATGGCGCCAGGAGACCCAGTACTTC. Translation: CASSSTWRQETQYF.

The chain couples TRBV2 to TRBJ2-2, with D perhaps TRBD2 (7 bases). Trimming cost V 4 bases and J 6 bases, with 15 bases left between them. Germline CDR1 SNHLY, CDR2 FYNNEI. There are 15 residues in the CDR3. The CDR3 region has the DNA TGTGCCAGCAGTGGCGAGGGGGGGCCTGCCGGGGAGCTGTTTTTT. Translated: CASSGEGGPAGELFF.

The chain recombines TRBV4-1 with TRBJ2-1; weak D call: TRBD2 (6 bases). V shed 1 base and J shed 5 bases, with 12 bases lying between them. This CDR3 is built from 15 residues. Germline V lookup: CDR1 MGHRA, CDR2 YSYEKL. The CDR3 loop is CASSQVGRGNNEQFF. DNA for the CDR3: TGCGCCAGCAGCCAAGTGGGACGGGGGAACAATGAGCAGTTCTTC.

The genes are TRBV19 and TRBJ1-2; 7 bases fit TRBD1. This CDR3 has 13 residues. Germline-derived CDR1 and CDR2 are LNHDA and SQIVND (reference sequence). The V gene end was trimmed by 6 bases and the J gene end by 2 bases; junction bases not matched to a gene: 3. CDR3 DNA: TGTGCCAGTAGACAGGGGTTGAACTATGGCTACACCTTC. Amino acid sequence: CASRQGLNYGYTF.

This clone was detected only once. The chain uses TRBV30 and TRBJ1-2; perhaps TRBD1 as D (5 bases). CDR1 and CDR2 from the germline V gene are GTSNPN and SVGIG (reference sequence). The CDR3 extends over 13 amino acids. The V gene lost 3 bases and the J gene lost 2 bases, with 10 bases spanning the gap. DNA for the CDR3: TGTGCCTGGAGAATAGACAGAAACTATGGCTACACCTTC. It yields the protein CAWRIDRNYGYTF.

This clone showed up just a few times. The J gene is TRBJ1-5, the V gene TRBV6-5, with unresolved D. Germline V gene lookup returns CDR1 MNHEY and CDR2 SVGAGI. The CDR3 covers 15 residues. The V end lost 5 bases, the J end lost 2 bases, and 13 bases lay between the germline ends. The CDR3 region has the DNA TGTGCCAGCAGTAACGGACGGGAGGGCAATCAGCCCCAGCATTTT. Amino acids: CASSNGREGNQPQHF.

This chain links TRBV7-2 with TRBJ1-1; 8 positions agree with TRBD1. J lost 8 bases, V lost 2 bases, and 7 bases had no gene match. The CDR3 is 14 amino acids. Germline V gene lookup returns CDR1 SGHTA and CDR2 FQGNSA. Here the CDR3 DNA reads TGTGCCAGCAGCTTATTTTGGACAGGGCGAGAAGCTTTCTTT. Its protein product is CASSLFWTGREAFF.